This T cell receptor beta chain appears in the sequencing data of a study of T cell repertoires in ileal Crohn's disease. Study at large: Surgery for a complication: stricturing in 61%, penetrating in about 39%.

Details on this clone: The antigen remains undetermined.

Broader study findings: All patients with clonality above 26.8% had endoscopic recurrence.

Germline lookup yields CDR1 SQVTM and CDR2 ANQGSEA. Trimming took off 4 bases at V and 0 bases at J, with 12 bases between the two ends. The CDR3 has 14 amino acids. TCRB immunosequencing input was roughly 500 nanograms of biopsy DNA per sample. Produced via immunoSEQ multiplex PCR; TCRdb's table is partial and in-frame only. The sample has about 2,500 clones; 90% to 97% are singletons. The sample comprised ileal tissue. V usage is TRBV29-1 and J usage is TRBJ1-1, with D perhaps TRBD1 (5 bases). This TCR derives from an adult with Crohn's disease. The CDR3 here is CSVAAQGLNTEAFF. In nucleotides, the CDR3 is TGCAGCGTTGCAGCGCAGGGTTTGAACACTGAAGCTTTCTTT.